Listed below are T cell receptor beta chains from one sample, sequenced in a study of beta chain features in type 1 diabetes. This table comes from immunoSEQ multiplex PCR, and its TCRdb copy is limited to in-frame clones, with some not included. The sample carries around 240,000 clones, 9% to 10% recorded once. Sequences were obtained from naive CD4+ T cells from blood. The receptor set was obtained from a woman under 30 in good health. CDR3s include the opening cysteine and the closing phenylalanine or tryptophan. D genes are given only for firm matches. For some rows the clone size is stated as once, few or many, or as a class when expanded; others skip it.

size,J,V,D,CDR3,DNA
-,TRBJ2-7,TRBV20-1,-,CSARDGGGQYF,TGCAGTGCTAGAGATGGGGGCGGGCAGTACTTC
few,TRBJ1-4,TRBV6-1,-,CASSKDRIEKLFF,TGTGCCAGCAGTAAAGACAGGATTGAAAAACTGTTTTTT
-,TRBJ1-2,TRBV2,TRBD1,CASSEGDRDYGYTF,TGTGCCAGCAGTGAAGGGGACAGGGACTATGGCTACACCTTC
few,TRBJ1-4,TRBV4-1,-,CASSQSPQGRGNEKLFF,TGCGCCAGCAGCCAAAGTCCCCAGGGGAGGGGTAATGAAAAACTGTTTTTT
-,TRBJ1-2,TRBV28,TRBD1,CASSLLGGQYLGYTF,TGTGCCAGCAGTTTATTGGGGGGACAGTATCTTGGCTACACCTTC
-,TRBJ1-2,TRBV5-1,-,CASSQILLGSGDGYTF,TGCGCCAGCAGCCAAATCCTACTTGGGAGCGGGGATGGCTACACCTTC
-,TRBJ2-2,TRBV11-3,-,CASSSPPGSELFF,TGTGCCAGCAGCTCCCCCCCGGGATCTGAGCTGTTTTTT
few,TRBJ2-2,TRBV11-2,TRBD1,CASSSGQGRSGELFF,TGTGCCAGCAGCTCTGGACAGGGAAGGTCCGGGGAGCTGTTTTTT
-,TRBJ1-2,TRBV11-2,-,CASSLDLSPYTF,TGTGCCAGCAGCTTAGATCTATCCCCCTACACCTTC
few,TRBJ2-5,TRBV5-1,TRBD2,CASSLLKVAGGPETQYF,TGCGCCAGCAGCCTGCTAAAGGTAGCGGGAGGGCCGGAGACCCAGTACTTC
few,TRBJ2-1,TRBV19,-,CASRRGANEQFF,TGTGCCAGTAGGCGGGGAGCCAATGAGCAGTTCTTC
few,TRBJ1-6,TRBV5-1,TRBD1,CASSLVLTGQAESPLHF,TGCGCCAGCAGCTTGGTTTTGACCGGACAGGCGGAATCACCCCTCCACTTT
-,TRBJ1-1,TRBV6-1,-,CACSGGNTEAFF,TGTGCCTGCTCCGGTGGGAACACTGAAGCTTTCTTT